A selection of T cell receptor beta chains follows, all from one sample in a study of T-cell reconstitution after alpha-beta-depleted transplantation in children. TCRdb re-analysed the PCR reads in MiXCR, keeping a single row per CDR3 protein. This table has under 850,000 distinct CDR3 sequences, 13% appearing once. This specimen consisted of PBMCs, obtained before TCRalphabeta/CD19-depleted stem cell transplant. These receptors came from a girl aged 2-10 years with congenital amegakaryocytic thrombocytopenia, due to receive a stem cell transplant. Each CDR3 is given with its conserved first and last residue. D genes are given only for firm matches. Clone size is not always given. Where it is, it says once, few, many or a class for expanded clones.

many,TRBV20-1,TRBJ1-2,-,TGCAGTGCTAGAGTAGGGGCAGGGGACGTCTATGGCTACACCTTC,CSARVGAGDVYGYTF
few,TRBV20-1,TRBJ1-4,-,TGCAGTGCTACCCGGACAAATTATGAAAAACTGTTTTTT,CSATRTNYEKLFF
many,TRBV29-1,TRBJ1-2,-,TGCAGCGTTAGTGACCCTACCGTCAAGTATGGCTACACCTTC,CSVSDPTVKYGYTF
-,TRBV7-9,TRBJ1-6,TRBD1,TGTGCCAGCAGCACGCGACAGGGGGGCTCCTATAATTCACCCCTCCACTTT,CASSTRQGGSYNSPLHF
many,TRBV10-2,TRBJ1-5,TRBD1,TGCGCCAGCAGCGAGACAGGGTTCGAGCCCCAGCATTTT,CASSETGFEPQHF
few,TRBV5-1,TRBJ2-7,TRBD2,TGCGCCAGCAGCTTATGGCTAGCGGGACGGGACGAGCAGTACTTC,CASSLWLAGRDEQYF
many,TRBV7-2,TRBJ2-7,-,TGTGCCAGCAGCCAGGACCGGGACACTTCCTACGAGCAGTACTTC,CASSQDRDTSYEQYF
many,TRBV10-3,TRBJ2-7,-,TGTGCCATCAGTGACAGGGGTTTACAAGGCGAGCAGTACTTC,CAISDRGLQGEQYF
-,TRBV3-1,TRBJ1-2,-,TGTGCCAGCAGGGAGGGGCGGGAAAGAGGCGACACCTTC,CASREGRERGDTF
many,TRBV29-1,TRBJ1-5,-,TGCAGCGCCGCCGAGGGTGAACAGCCCCAGCATTTT,CSAAEGEQPQHF
few,TRBV20-1,TRBJ1-2,-,TGCAGTGCCATTCGGGAGGGCTATGGCTACACCTTC,CSAIREGYGYTF
-,TRBV6-2/TRBV6-3,TRBJ2-1,-,TGTGCCAGCAGTCGTATGGGACTTAACTCCTACAATGAGCAGTTCTTC,CASSRMGLNSYNEQFF
-,TRBV20-1,TRBJ2-7,TRBD2,TGCAGTGCTAGGGGGACTAGCGGGAGTACAGGGGGAGTTTTCGAGCAGTACTTC,CSARGTSGSTGGVFEQYF
-,TRBV7-9,TRBJ2-1,TRBD2,TGTGCCAGCAACCCAATAGCGGGAGATGGGAATGAGCAGTTCTTC,CASNPIAGDGNEQFF
few,TRBV7-9,TRBJ2-4,-,TGTGCCAGCAGGCCGCTTACAACCAAAAACATTCAGTACTTC,CASRPLTTKNIQYF
many,TRBV5-1,TRBJ2-7,TRBD1,TGCGCCAGCAGCACTCCCGGGACAGATGAGCAGTACTTC,CASSTPGTDEQYF
few,TRBV5-1,TRBJ1-1,-,TGCGCCAGCAGCTTGGTTCGGAGCGGGGACACTGAAGCTTTCTTT,CASSLVRSGDTEAFF
-,TRBV4-1,TRBJ2-1,TRBD2,TGCGCCAGCAGACTCACGTCTAGCGGGACGTGGAGCTTTGAGAACAATGAGCAGTTCTTC,CASRLTSSGTWSFENNEQFF
few,TRBV29-1,TRBJ2-6,-,TGCAGCGTTGCGGAACAGAGGGGGGCCAACGTCCTGACTTTC,CSVAEQRGANVLTF
many,TRBV5-1,TRBJ2-1,TRBD2,TGCGCCAGCAGCCCGGCTCCGGGACTAAAGACTGAGCAGTTCTTC,CASSPAPGLKTEQFF
many,TRBV20-1,TRBJ2-7,-,TGCAGTGCTAGGGATTCAGGGGCCACAGGGTTCCCCTACGAGCAGTACTTC,CSARDSGATGFPYEQYF
-,TRBV30,TRBJ1-1,-,TGTGCCTGGAGTGGAGGGGACGGTAACACTGAAGCTTTCTTT,CAWSGGDGNTEAFF
few,TRBV7-8,TRBJ2-3,-,TGTGCCAGCAGCTTAGAGGGAGACCCTGCAGATACGCAGTATTTT,CASSLEGDPADTQYF
few,TRBV20-1,TRBJ2-3,TRBD1,TGCAGTGCTGAAACCGGGACAGGGGTTTCAGATACGCAGTATTTT,CSAETGTGVSDTQYF
many,TRBV5-1,TRBJ2-2,-,TGCGCCAGCAGCTTGGGAGGCGGAAACACCGGGGAGCTGTTTTTT,CASSLGGGNTGELFF
many,TRBV27,TRBJ1-1,-,TGTGCCAGCAGTCTCAAAGAAGGACAAGGGATCAACACTGAAGCTTTCTTT,CASSLKEGQGINTEAFF